This record looks at one T cell receptor beta chain sequence and its context. The CDR3 consists of 16 residues. V was shortened by 4 bases and J by 5 bases, with 19 bases between the two germline ends. Germline loops: CDR1 SGHDT, CDR2 YYEEEE. Clones were sequenced by immunoSEQ multiplex PCR, and TCRdb holds only the in-frame ones, with some missing. The sample records more than 120,000 clones, about 80% being singletons. This entry belongs to a study of blood T cell repertoires in COVID-19. The sequence derives from a human donor in a cohort sampled during active COVID-19. The chain uses TRBV5-6 and TRBJ1-5; D might be TRBD1 (6 bases). The material sequenced was peripheral blood. In DNA, the CDR3 is TGTGCCAGCAGCGAGTCGGGACACCGGTTGGATCAGCCCCAGCATTTT. It translates to CASSESGHRLDQPQHF.